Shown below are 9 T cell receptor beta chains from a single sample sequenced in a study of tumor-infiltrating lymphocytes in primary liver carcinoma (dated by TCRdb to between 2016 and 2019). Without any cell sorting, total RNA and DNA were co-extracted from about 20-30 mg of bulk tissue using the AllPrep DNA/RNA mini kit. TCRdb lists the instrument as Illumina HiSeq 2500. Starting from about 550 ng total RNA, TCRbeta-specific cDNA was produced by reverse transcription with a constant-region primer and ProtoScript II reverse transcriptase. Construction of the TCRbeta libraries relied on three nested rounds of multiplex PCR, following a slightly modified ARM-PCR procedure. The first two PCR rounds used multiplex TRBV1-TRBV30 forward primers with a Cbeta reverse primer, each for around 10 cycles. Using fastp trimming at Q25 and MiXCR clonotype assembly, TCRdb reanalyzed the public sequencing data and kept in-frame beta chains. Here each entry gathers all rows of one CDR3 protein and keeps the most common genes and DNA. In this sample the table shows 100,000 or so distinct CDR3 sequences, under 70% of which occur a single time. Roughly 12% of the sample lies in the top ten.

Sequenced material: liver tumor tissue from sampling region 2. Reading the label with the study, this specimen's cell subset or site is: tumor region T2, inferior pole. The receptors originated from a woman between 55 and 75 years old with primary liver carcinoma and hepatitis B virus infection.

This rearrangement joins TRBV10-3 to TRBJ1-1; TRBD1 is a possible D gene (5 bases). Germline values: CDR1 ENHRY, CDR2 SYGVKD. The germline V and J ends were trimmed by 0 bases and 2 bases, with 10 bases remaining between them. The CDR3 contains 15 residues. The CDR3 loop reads CAISESTGPNTEAFF. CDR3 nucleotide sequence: TGTGCCATCAGTGAGTCGACGGGGCCAAACACTGAAGCTTTCTTT.

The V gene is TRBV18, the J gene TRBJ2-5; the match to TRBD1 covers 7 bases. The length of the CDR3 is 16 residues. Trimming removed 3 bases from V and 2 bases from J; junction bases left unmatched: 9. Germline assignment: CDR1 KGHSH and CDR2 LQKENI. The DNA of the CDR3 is TGTGCCAGCTCACCGCGGACAGGAGCAGCTCAAGAGACCCAGTACTTC. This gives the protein CASSPRTGAAQETQYF.

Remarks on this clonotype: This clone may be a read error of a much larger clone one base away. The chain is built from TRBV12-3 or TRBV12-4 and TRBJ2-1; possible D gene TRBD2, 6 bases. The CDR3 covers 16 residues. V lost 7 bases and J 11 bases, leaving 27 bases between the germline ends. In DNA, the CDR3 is TGTGCCAGCATTCAAACCACGACTAGTGTGGTTCGCCAGCAGTTCTTC. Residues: CASIQTTTSVVRQQFF.

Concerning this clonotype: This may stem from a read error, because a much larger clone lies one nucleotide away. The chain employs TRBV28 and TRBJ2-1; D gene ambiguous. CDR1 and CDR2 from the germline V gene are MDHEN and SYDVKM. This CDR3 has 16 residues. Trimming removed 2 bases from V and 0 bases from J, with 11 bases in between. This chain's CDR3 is CASSLPKASSYNEQFF. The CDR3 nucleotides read TGTGCCAGCAGTTTACCGAAAGCAAGCTCCTACAATGAGCAGTTCTTC.

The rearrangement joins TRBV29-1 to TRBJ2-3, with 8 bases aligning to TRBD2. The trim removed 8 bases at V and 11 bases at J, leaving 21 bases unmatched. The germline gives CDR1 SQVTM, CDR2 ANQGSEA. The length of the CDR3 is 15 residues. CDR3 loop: CSSRGLAGVTDVQYF. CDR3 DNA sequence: TGCAGCTCGCGAGGGCTAGCGGGCGTCACAGATGTGCAGTATTTT.

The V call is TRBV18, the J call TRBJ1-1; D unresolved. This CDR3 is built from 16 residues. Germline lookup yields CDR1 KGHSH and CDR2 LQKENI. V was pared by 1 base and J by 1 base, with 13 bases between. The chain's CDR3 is CASSPRHVLSNTEAFF. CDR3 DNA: TGTGCCAGCTCACCACGGCATGTTCTTTCGAACACTGAAGCTTTCTTT.

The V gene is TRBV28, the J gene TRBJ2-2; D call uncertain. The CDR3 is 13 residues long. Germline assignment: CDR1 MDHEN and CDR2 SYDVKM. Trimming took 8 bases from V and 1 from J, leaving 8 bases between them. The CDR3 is CASLYMNTGELFF. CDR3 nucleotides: TGTGCCAGCCTCTACATGAACACCGGGGAGCTGTTTTTT.

CDR3 DNA: TGTGCCATCAGCCTAGGACCAGACGGTTCACCCCTCCACTTT. This translates into CAISLGPDGSPLHF. The genes are TRBV12-3 or TRBV12-4 and TRBJ1-6; D is unclear. The V end lost 10 bases, the J end lost 9 bases, and 19 bases lay between the germline ends. The CDR3 is made up of 14 amino acids.

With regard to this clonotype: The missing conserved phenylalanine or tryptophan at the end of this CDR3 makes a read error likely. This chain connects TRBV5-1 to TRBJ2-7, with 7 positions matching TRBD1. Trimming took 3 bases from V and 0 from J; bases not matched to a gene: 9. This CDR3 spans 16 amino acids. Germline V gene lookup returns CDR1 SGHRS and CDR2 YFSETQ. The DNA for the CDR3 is TGCGCCAGCAGCTCCTCCACTGGGACAGTCTCCTACGAGCAGTACTTA. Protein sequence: CASSSSTGTVSYEQYL.